Following are 5 T cell receptor beta chains from one sample sequenced in a study of blood T cell repertoires in COVID-19. Assay used: immunoSEQ multiplex PCR; TCRdb lists only in-frame clones, some missing. The sample lists 210,000 or so clones, roughly 88% seen once, with roughly 1.5% in the top ten. What was sequenced was peripheral blood. These receptors were collected from a man aged 18 to 35 with active or convalescent COVID-19.

CDR3 region: CASSVVALAGEGEQFF. CDR3 DNA sequence: TGTGCCAGCAGCGTAGTTGCACTAGCGGGAGAAGGAGAGCAGTTCTTC. The rearrangement joins TRBV9 to TRBJ2-1, with 11 bases matching TRBD2. This CDR3 is built from 16 residues. V shed 0 bases and J 10 bases; nucleotides not matched to a gene: 9. Germline CDR1 reads SGDLS; CDR2 reads YYNGEE. The full variable domain, rest sourced from reference TRBV9 and TRBJ2-1, is DSGVTQTPKHLITATGQRVTLRCSPRSGDLSVYWYQQSLDQGLQFLIQYYNGEERAKGNILERFSAQQFPDLHSELNLSSLELGDSALYFCASSVVALAGEGEQFFGPGTRLTVL.

The J gene is TRBJ2-5, the V gene TRBV12-5; the D is unclear. The V end lost 4 bases, the J end lost 4 bases, and 4 bases lay between the germline ends. CDR1 and CDR2 from the germline V gene are LGHNT and FRNRAP. The CDR3 is 11 residues long. DNA for the CDR3: TGTGCTAGTGGTTCCCTAGAGACCCAGTACTTC. It is translated as CASGSLETQYF.

The V gene is TRBV9, the J gene TRBJ2-3; 7 positions agree with TRBD2. V was pared by 3 bases and J by 2 bases, with 3 bases of the junction left unmatched. This CDR3 has 14 amino acids. Germline values: CDR1 SGDLS, CDR2 YYNGEE. The CDR3 region is CASSALAVTDTQYF. CDR3 coding DNA: TGTGCCAGCAGCGCCCTAGCGGTCACAGATACGCAGTATTTT.

V gene TRBV6-6 combines with J gene TRBJ1-3, with D maybe TRBD1 (5 bases). V was cut by 6 bases and J by 0 bases, with 12 bases left in between. CDR3 size: 15 residues. The germline CDR1 and CDR2 sequences are MNHNY and SVGAGI (reference sequence). The CDR3 DNA reads as TGTGCCAGCAGCTCCGGACACGTCTCTGGAAACACCATATATTTT. Protein sequence: CASSSGHVSGNTIYF.

The chain is built from TRBV25-1 and TRBJ1-1; TRBD1 might be the D (5 bases). This CDR3 spans 14 amino acids. Germline loops: CDR1 MGHDK, CDR2 SYGVNS. The V gene lost 7 bases and the J gene lost 1 base, with 13 bases spanning the gap. CDR3 DNA sequence: TGTGCCAGCATTAATACGGGGGAGAACACTGAAGCTTTCTTT. Encoded protein: CASINTGENTEAFF.